These 8 T cell receptor beta chains originate from one sample sequenced in a study of blood T cell repertoires in COVID-19. This table comes from immunoSEQ multiplex PCR, and its TCRdb copy is limited to in-frame clones, with some not included. The data hold fewer than 55,000 clones, with about four fifths observed a single time. The sequencing sample was made of peripheral blood. The receptors were sampled from a man aged 50 to 60 with acute or convalescent COVID-19.

A note on this clone: One junction end does not reproduce the germline sequence, and a read error may be involved. This sequence joins TRBV13 and TRBJ1-5; D is ambiguous. The CDR3 spans 14 residues. The germline gives CDR1 PRHDT, CDR2 FYEKMQ (reference sequence). CDR3 residues: CASSLGPVEQPQHF. The CDR3 nucleotides read TGTGCCAGCAGCCTAGGCCCGGTCGAGCAGCCCCAGCATTTT.

CDR3 DNA sequence: TGTGCCACCAAACAGGGGGATAATTCACCCCTCCACTTT. This gives the protein CATKQGDNSPLHF. This chain links TRBV25-1 with TRBJ1-6; 8 nucleotides line up with TRBD1. J lost 5 bases, V lost 10 bases, and 4 bases had no gene match. The V gene's germline CDR1 is MGHDK and CDR2 SYGVNS. The CDR3 loop spans 13 amino acids.

The CDR3 loop is CASSLTGGEKLFF. Written as DNA, the CDR3 is TGCGCCAGCAGCTTAACAGGGGGAGAAAAACTGTTTTTT. The chain couples TRBV5-1 to TRBJ1-4; 8 positions match TRBD1. Losses at the gene ends were 2 bases for V and 8 bases for J; bases not matched to a gene: 2. The CDR3 consists of 13 residues. Germline CDR1 and CDR2: SGHRS and YFSETQ. Looking up the rest from reference TRBV5-1 and TRBJ1-4 gives the full variable domain: KAGVTQTPRYLIKTRGQQVTLSCSPISGHRSVSWYQQTPGQGLQFLFEYFSETQRNKGNFPGRFSGRQFSNSRSEMNVSTLELGDSALYLCASSLTGGEKLFFGSGTQLSVL.

The CDR3 DNA reads as TGTGCCTGGAGTGTCGACAGGGAGACGAACTATGGCTACACCTTC. Protein sequence: CAWSVDRETNYGYTF. The chain uses TRBV30 and TRBJ1-2; the match to TRBD1 covers 7 bases. Trimming took 0 bases from V and 2 from J; bases not matched to a gene: 6. This CDR3 has 15 residues. Germline V lookup: CDR1 GTSNPN, CDR2 SVGIG (reference sequence).

The V call is TRBV5-1, the J call TRBJ2-1; TRBD1 is a possible D gene (6 bases). Germline lookup yields CDR1 SGHRS and CDR2 YFSETQ. The V gene lost 0 bases and the J gene lost 0 bases, with 7 bases spanning the gap. This CDR3 spans 15 amino acids. CDR3 coding DNA: TGCGCCAGCAGCTTGGGACAGGCCTCCTACAATGAGCAGTTCTTC. It translates to CASSLGQASYNEQFF.

The rearrangement uses TRBV19 and TRBJ2-2, with a tentative D call TRBD1 (6 bases). Germline V CDR1 and CDR2: LNHDA, SQIVND (reference sequence). This CDR3 region has 15 residues. The V and J ends lost 7 bases and 2 bases respectively, with 14 bases between them. The CDR3 is CASISGTHNTGELFF. CDR3 nucleotides: TGTGCCAGTATCTCCGGGACACACAACACCGGGGAGCTGTTTTTT.

The chain employs TRBV6-5 and TRBJ2-1; TRBD1 is a possible D gene (5 bases). The CDR3 covers 12 residues. Germline values: CDR1 MNHEY, CDR2 SVGAGI. V was shortened by 4 bases and J by 8 bases, with 9 bases between the two germline ends. The DNA for the CDR3 is TGTGCCAGCAGTTCGGACACGTATGAGCAGTTCTTC. Residues: CASSSDTYEQFF.

Notes on this clone: An end of the junction does not agree with germline; a read error may underlie this. CDR3 residues: CASSPKPPVSDF. CDR3 coding DNA: TGTGCCAGCAGTCCCAAACCACCGGTCTCGGATTTT. The chain uses TRBV6-2 or TRBV6-3 and TRBJ1-5; D remains ambiguous. The CDR3 runs to 12 residues. CDR1 is MNHEY and CDR2 is SVGEGT in the germline V gene.